This T cell receptor (beta chain) stems from a study of cytomegalovirus exposure and HLA in healthy donors. General observations from the study: Later on, an analysis showed TCR association rates differing by HLA locus, with DRB1 the most and HLA-C the fewest. Specificity for CMV antigens was confirmed in vitro for a few of the CMV-associated chains.

V was clipped by 5 bases and J by 2 bases, with 16 bases between them. The CDR3 sequence is 15 residues long. The germline gives CDR1 MDHEN, CDR2 SYDVKM. This clone occurred a few times. Its antigen remains unidentified. Primers: 60 Vbeta forward and 13 Jbeta reverse. This table comes from immunoSEQ multiplex PCR, and its TCRdb copy is limited to in-frame clones, with some not included. The sample holds approximately 90,000 clones, about 7.6% seen once. This receptor was identified in a man in his forties or fifties in good health and CMV-seronegative. V and J are TRBV28 and TRBJ2-7; perhaps TRBD1 as D (5 bases). Sequencing was done on a sample of PBMCs. The CDR3 protein is CASSVGGAVTYEQYF. The CDR3 DNA follows: TGTGCCAGCAGTGTTGGTGGGGCGGTGACCTACGAGCAGTACTTC.